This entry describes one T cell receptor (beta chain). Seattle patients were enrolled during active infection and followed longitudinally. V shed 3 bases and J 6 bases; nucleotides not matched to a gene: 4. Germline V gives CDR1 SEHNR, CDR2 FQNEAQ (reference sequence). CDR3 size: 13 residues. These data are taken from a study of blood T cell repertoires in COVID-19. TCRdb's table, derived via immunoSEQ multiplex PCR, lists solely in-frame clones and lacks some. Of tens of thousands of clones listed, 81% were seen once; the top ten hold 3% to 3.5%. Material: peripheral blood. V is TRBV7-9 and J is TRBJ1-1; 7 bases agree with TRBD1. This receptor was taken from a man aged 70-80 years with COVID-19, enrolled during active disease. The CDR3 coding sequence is TGTGCCAGCAGCTTGGACAGGAGGCCTGAAGCTTTCTTT. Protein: CASSLDRRPEAFF.